This T cell receptor (beta chain) stems from a study of T cell repertoires in cytomegalovirus infection. Study background: Matching HLA type and CMV infection were both indicated by public TCR beta signatures. Study outcomes and limitations: Carriage of CMV together with the relevant HLA was identifiable through cumulative public TCR beta family frequency.

The J segment lost 5 bases and the V segment lost 6 bases, leaving 15 bases of the junction unmatched. CDR1 MDHEN and CDR2 SYDVKM come from the germline V gene. This CDR3 comprises 18 residues. This clonotype has more than one count but fewer than ten. Its antigen is not known. TCRdb reprocessed the reads via MiXCR and lists one record per CDR3 protein. The sample holds about 150,000 distinct CDR3 sequences, roughly a quarter seen once. The sample was PBMCs. This chain links TRBV28 with TRBJ2-7; 14 positions agree with TRBD2. This sequence originates from a human donor in good health (CMV status not recorded). Some clones in this sample may be carry-over from other donors' samples. Here the CDR3 DNA reads TGTGCCAGCAGCTTACCGGGACTAGCGGGAGAAAGAGGGAACGAGCAGTACTTC. It yields the protein CASSLPGLAGERGNEQYF.